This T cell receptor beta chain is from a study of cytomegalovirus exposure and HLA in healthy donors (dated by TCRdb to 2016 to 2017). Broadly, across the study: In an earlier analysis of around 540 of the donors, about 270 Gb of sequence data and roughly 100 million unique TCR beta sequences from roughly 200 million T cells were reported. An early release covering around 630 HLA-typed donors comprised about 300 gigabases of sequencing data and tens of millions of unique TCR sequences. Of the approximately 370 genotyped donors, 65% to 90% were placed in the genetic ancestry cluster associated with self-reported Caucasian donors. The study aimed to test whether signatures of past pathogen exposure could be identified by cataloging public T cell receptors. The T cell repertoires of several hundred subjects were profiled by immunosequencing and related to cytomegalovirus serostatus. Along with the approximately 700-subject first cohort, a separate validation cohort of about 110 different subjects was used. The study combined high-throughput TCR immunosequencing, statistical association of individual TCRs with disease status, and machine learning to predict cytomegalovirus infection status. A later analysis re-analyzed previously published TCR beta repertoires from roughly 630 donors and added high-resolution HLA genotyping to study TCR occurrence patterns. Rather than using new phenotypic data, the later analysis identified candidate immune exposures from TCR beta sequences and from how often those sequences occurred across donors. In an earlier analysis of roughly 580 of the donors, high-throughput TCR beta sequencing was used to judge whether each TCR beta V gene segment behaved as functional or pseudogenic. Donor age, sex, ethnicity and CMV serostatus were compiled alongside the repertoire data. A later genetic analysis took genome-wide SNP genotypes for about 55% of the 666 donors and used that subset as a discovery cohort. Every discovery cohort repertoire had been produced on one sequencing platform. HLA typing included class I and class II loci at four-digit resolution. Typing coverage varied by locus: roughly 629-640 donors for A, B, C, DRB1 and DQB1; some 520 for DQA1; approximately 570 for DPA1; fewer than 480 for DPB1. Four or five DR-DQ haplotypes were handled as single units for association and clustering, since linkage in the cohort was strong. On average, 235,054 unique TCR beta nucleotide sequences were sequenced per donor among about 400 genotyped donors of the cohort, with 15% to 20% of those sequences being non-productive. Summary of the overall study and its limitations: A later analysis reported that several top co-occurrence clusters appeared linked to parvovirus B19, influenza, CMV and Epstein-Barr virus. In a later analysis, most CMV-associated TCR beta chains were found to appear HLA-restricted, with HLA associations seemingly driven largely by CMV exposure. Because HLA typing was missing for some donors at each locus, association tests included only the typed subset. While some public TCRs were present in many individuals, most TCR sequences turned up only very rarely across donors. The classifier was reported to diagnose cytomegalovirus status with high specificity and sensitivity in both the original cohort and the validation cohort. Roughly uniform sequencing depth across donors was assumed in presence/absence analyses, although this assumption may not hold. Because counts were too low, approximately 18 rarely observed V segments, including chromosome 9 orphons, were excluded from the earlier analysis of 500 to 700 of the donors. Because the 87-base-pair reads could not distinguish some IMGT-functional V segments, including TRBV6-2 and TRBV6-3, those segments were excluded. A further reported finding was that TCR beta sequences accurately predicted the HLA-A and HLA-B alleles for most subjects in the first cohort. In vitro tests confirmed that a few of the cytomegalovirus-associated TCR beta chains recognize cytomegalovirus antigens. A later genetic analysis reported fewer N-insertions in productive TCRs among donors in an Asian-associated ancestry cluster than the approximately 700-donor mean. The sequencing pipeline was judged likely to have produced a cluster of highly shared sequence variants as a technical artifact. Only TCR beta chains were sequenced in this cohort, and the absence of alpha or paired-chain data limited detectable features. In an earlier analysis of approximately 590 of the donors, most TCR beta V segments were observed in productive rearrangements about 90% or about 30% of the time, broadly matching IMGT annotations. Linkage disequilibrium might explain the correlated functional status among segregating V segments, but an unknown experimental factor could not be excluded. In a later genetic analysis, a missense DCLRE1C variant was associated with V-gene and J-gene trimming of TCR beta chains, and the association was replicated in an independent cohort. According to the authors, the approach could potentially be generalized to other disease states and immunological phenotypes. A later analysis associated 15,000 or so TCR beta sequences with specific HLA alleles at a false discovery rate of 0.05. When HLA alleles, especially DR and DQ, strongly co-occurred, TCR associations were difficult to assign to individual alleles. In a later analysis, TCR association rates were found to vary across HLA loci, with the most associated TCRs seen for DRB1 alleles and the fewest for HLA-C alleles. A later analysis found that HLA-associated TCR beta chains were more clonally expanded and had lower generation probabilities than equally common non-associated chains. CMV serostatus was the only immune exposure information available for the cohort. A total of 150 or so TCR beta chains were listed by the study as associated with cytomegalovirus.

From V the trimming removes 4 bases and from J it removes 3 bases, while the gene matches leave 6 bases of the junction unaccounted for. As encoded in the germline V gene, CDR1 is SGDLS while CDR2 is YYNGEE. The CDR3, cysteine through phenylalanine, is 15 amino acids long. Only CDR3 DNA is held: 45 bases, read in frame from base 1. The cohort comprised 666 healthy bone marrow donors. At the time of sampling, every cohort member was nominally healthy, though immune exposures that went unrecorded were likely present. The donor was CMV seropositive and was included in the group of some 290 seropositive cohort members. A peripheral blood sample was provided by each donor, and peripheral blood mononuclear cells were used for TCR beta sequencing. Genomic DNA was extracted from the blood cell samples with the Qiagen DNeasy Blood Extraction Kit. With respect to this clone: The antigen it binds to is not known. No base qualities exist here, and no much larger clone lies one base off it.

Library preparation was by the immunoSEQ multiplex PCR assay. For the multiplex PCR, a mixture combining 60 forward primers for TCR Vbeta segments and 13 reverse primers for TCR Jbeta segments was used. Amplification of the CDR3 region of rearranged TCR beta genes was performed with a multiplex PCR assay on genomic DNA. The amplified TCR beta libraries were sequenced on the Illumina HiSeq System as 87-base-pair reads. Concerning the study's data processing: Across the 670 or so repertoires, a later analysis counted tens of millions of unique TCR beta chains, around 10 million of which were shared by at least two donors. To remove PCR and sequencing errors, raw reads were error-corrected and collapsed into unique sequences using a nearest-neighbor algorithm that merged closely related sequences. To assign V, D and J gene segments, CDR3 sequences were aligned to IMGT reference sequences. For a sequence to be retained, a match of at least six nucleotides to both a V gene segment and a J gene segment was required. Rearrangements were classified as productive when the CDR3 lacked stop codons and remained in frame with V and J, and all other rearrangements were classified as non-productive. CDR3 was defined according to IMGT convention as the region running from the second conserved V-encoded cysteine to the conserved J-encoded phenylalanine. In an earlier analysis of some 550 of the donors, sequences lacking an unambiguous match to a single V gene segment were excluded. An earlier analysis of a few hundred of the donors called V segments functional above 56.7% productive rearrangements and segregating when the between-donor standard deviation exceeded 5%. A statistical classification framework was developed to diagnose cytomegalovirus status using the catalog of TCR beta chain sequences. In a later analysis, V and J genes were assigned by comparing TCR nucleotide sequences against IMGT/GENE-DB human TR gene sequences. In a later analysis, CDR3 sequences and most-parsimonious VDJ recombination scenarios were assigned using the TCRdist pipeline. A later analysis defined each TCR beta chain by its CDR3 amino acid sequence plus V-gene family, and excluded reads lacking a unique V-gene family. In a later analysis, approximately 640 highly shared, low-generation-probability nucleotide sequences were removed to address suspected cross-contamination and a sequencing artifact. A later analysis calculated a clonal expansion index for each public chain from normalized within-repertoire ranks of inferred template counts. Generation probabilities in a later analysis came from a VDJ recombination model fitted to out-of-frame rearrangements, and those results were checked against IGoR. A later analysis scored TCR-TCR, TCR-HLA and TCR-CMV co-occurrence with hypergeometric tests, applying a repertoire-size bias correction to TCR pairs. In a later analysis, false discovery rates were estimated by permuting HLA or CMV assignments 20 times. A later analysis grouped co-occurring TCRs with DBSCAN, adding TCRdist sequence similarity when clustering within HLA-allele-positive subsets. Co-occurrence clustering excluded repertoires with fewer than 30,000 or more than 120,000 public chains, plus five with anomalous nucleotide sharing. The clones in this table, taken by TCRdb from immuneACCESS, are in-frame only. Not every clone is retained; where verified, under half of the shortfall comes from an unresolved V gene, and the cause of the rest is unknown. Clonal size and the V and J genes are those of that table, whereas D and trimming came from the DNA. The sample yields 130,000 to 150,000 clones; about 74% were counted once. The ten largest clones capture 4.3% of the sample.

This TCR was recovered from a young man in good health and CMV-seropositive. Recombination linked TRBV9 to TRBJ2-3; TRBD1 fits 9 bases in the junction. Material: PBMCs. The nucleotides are TGTGCCAGCAGCCCACGGACAGGGGAGACAGATACGCAGTATTTT. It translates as CASSPRTGETDTQYF.